At least ten counts were recorded for the clone carrying this TCR beta chain. This entry belongs to a study of patients and donors after allogeneic stem cell transplantation. This CDR3 contains 10 residues. CDR1 and CDR2 from the germline V gene are SQVTM and ANQGSEA. V was trimmed by 7 bases and J by 7 bases, leaving 10 bases between them. MiXCR, applied by TCRdb to the RT-PCR reads, yields one record per CDR3 protein. In the table there are fewer than 200,000 distinct CDR3 sequences, roughly 31% of which are singletons. The chain links TRBV29-1 to TRBJ1-1; no clear D gene. Sequencing used blood, either unsorted or a sorted T cell fraction (not recorded which). This sequence originates from a human donor who was either an allogeneic HSCT recipient or a stem cell or donor lymphocyte infusion donor (not recorded which). It is not recorded whose cells these are; they may come from a transplant donor. CDR3 sequence reads: CSGGLNEAFF. For the CDR3, the DNA is TGCAGCGGGGGTTTAAATGAAGCTTTCTTT.